This T cell receptor (beta chain) derives from a study of CD8 T cells in Susac syndrome. Study findings and constraints: The study's TCR sequencing and HLA analysis covered a relatively small number of individuals, and the study acknowledged this.

Random hexamers served to reverse transcribe roughly 0.45 to 1 ug RNA. TCR beta CDR3 was amplified by immunoSEQ multiplex PCR. This amplification extended across 54 Vbeta and 13 Jbeta segments. In TCRdb, the immunoSEQ multiplex PCR reads were re-called with MiXCR into one record per CDR3 protein. The data contain 200,000 or so distinct CDR3 sequences, roughly 96% of them singletons. This CDR3 region has 15 residues. Germline CDR1 reads SGHAT; CDR2 reads FQNNGV. The J segment lost 8 bases and the V segment lost 5 bases, leaving 14 bases of the junction unmatched. This clonotype appeared once. Its matching antigen is unknown.

The sequencing input was CD4+ T cells from PBMCs. The receptor was derived from a human donor with multiple sclerosis. The chain combines TRBV11-2 with TRBJ1-2, with 7 bases matching TRBD1. The CDR3 nucleotides read TGTGCCAGCAGCCCCCGACAGGGTAATCGCGGCGGCTACACCTTC. Protein sequence: CASSPRQGNRGGYTF.